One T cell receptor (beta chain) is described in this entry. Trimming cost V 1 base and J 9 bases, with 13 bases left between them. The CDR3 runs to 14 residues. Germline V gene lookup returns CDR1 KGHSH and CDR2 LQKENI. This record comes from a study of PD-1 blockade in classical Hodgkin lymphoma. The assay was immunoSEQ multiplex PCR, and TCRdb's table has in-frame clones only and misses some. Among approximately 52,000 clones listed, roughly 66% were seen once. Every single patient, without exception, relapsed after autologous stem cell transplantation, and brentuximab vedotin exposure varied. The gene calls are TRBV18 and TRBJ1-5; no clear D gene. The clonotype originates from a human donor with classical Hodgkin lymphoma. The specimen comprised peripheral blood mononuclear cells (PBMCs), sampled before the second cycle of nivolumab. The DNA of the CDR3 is TGTGCCAGCTCACCACTCGGCGGGCTTGGGCCCCAGCATTTT. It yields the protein CASSPLGGLGPQHF.